This entry concerns a single TCR beta chain. Its antigen is still unknown. Base qualities were left out, and no much larger clone turns up one base away. The receptor library was made with the immunoSEQ multiplex PCR assay. For most patients, genomic DNA was isolated with the Qiagen DNeasy Blood and Tissue Kit and sent frozen to Adaptive Biotechnologies for TCR sequencing. For most patients, high-throughput TCR-beta CDR3 sequencing of genomic DNA was performed by Adaptive Biotechnologies. The original methods were these. Adaptive's ImmunoSEQ software supplied the TCR sequencing data for under 20 patients, while MiXCR and VDJtools were used to process a few other patients. To correct CD4 versus CD8 sorting errors, any sequence found in both subsets at a frequency ratio below 5:1 was removed. Because the origin of CDR3 nucleotide sequences shared between donor and recipient could not be assigned, those sequences were removed. Alloreactive clones required at least 2-fold expansion over unstimulated cells and minimum CFSE-low frequency of 0.002% (template counts) or 0.001% (read counts). Clones were considered mappable if detected in sequenced pre-transplant spleen, lymph node, or MLR CFSE-low populations of the donor or recipient. Cumulative frequency of alloreactive clones was calculated as a percentage of all sequences weighted by copy number. TCRdb stores this immuneACCESS table with in-frame sequences only. Part of the clones is absent; in the studies checked, under half of the shortfall reflects unresolved V genes, and no reason is known for the rest. For V, J and clone size, that table is used; D and trimming come from the DNA. The sample data list around 130,000 clones, and 90% to 95% of these were observed just once. The ten most abundant clones make up over 0.15% of the sample.

The sample comes from a study of graft-versus-host responses after intestinal transplantation (dated by TCRdb to 2020 to 2022). Context from the whole study: The transplants that recipients received were multivisceral, liver-intestinal, or isolated intestinal. Instead of going to the commercial service, samples from a few later patients were sequenced in-house on an Illumina MiSeq and processed with MiXCR. After intestinal transplantation, graft-versus-host and host-versus-graft alloreactive T cell clones in the graft, circulation and bone marrow were tracked using bulk TCR-beta CDR3 sequencing. To identify alloreactive clones, pre-transplant mixed lymphocyte reaction products were sequenced and then compared with unstimulated pre-transplant donor and recipient T cells. Every recipient was given anti-thymocyte globulin induction, followed by 3 to 4 years of maintenance tacrolimus and steroids. The cohort enrolled 24 intestinal transplant recipients, one of whom was a retransplant, and a few patients without pretransplant specimens were excluded. A peak of at least 4% donor T cells among recipient peripheral blood mononuclear cells was the definition used for donor T cell macrochimerism.

In the paper's terms, the time point label means: cells obtained before transplantation from donor or recipient. CD3+CD4+ and CD3+CD8+ populations were FACS-sorted from unstimulated pre-transplant donor and recipient cells taken from spleen or lymph nodes. The CDR3 spans 16 residues, from the cysteine through the phenylalanine. CDR3 DNA is the only sequence kept; it has 48 bases, read in frame from the first base. V loses 1 base of germline sequence and J loses 5 bases, and the interval between the two ends is 17 bases. Sequences SGHVS (CDR1) and FQNEAQ (CDR2) are obtained from the germline V gene. The investigation overall reported the following: High GvH to HvG T cell clonal ratios were observed in the allografts of patients with donor T cell macrochimerism. Conclusions were limited by the relatively low number and heterogeneity of intestinal transplant patients. Peak levels of circulating GvH clones were associated with declines in HvG clones early after transplant. GvH clones were detected in recipient bone marrow, and some appeared earlier in ileal mucosa or blood, consistent with an intestinal mucosal origin.

The material sequenced was unstimulated CD4+ T cells sorted from spleen or lymph node cells, taken before intestinal transplant. This receptor was identified in a human donor who received an intestinal transplant. The chain is assembled from TRBV7-8 and TRBJ2-5; confidence is insufficient to name the D gene. The CDR3 corresponds to CASSLGQGMGWETQYF. The DNA reads TGTGCCAGCAGCTTAGGTCAAGGGATGGGGTGGGAGACCCAGTACTTC.